This T cell receptor (beta chain) was found in a study of beta chain features in type 1 diabetes. Study conclusions and caveats: Sampled from patients, naive, central memory and Treg TCRB repertoires appeared more similar than those sampled from healthy donors. Type 1 diabetes patients showed a moderate but significant shortening of TCRB CDR3s in all four CD4+ subsets.

Every bit of the isolated RNA underwent reverse transcription, so sequencing read expressed TCRB transcripts. Profiled with immunoSEQ multiplex PCR; TCRdb holds only in-frame clones, not every one. The table has some 360,000 clones, 8.5% to 10% seen once. Each donor gave one heparinised blood draw averaging about 120 mL. Cell sorting via CD45RO/CCR7/CD25/CD127/CD95/CD27 was performed to obtain CD4+ naive, central memory, regulatory and stem cell-like memory cells. V dropped 8 bases and J dropped 0 bases, with 18 bases sitting between them. CDR3 size: 16 residues. Germline values: CDR1 SNHLY, CDR2 FYNNEI. Ten or more counts support this clone. Its antigen is undetermined.

The sequencing input was central memory CD4+ T cells from blood. The receptor was derived from a man younger than 40 with type 1 diabetes. The chain recombines TRBV2 with TRBJ2-3, with D perhaps matching TRBD1 (5 bases). The CDR3: CASSPGISLSTDTQYF. The CDR3 DNA follows: TGTGCCAGCTCCCCAGGGATCAGTTTGAGCACAGATACGCAGTATTTT. The variable domain in full, completed from reference TRBV2 and TRBJ2-3, reads EPEVTQTPSHQVTQMGQEVILRCVPISNHLYFYWYRQILGQKVEFLVSFYNNEISEKSEIFDDQFSVERPDGSNFTLKIRSTKLEDSAMYFCASSPGISLSTDTQYFGPGTRLTVL.